The T cell receptor (beta chain) under discussion was sequenced for a study of cytomegalovirus exposure and HLA in healthy donors. The study's findings and limits: A previous analysis found most TCR beta V segments productive roughly 87% or roughly 30% of the time.

PCR amplification relied on 60 Vbeta primers (plus 13 Jbeta primers). The table came from immunoSEQ multiplex PCR; TCRdb's copy has only in-frame clones and leaves some out. This table has around 190,000 clones, around 80% appearing once. In regard to this clone: Its target is not known.

Losses at the gene ends were 2 bases for V and 4 bases for J; bases not matched to a gene: 10. Germline CDR1 LNHDA, CDR2 SQIVND (reference sequence). This CDR3 is built from 16 residues. This chain joins TRBV19 and TRBJ2-5; 7 bases align to TRBD2. Source material: PBMCs. This TCR was recovered from a man between 18 and 35 years old in good health and CMV-seronegative. CDR3 bases: TGTGCCAGTAGTATATTTCTCGGGGAGGGCGGAGAGACCCAGTACTTC. Protein sequence: CASSIFLGEGGETQYF. Based on the CDR3 plus reference TRBV19 and TRBJ2-5, the full variable domain is DGGITQSPKYLFRKEGQNVTLSCEQNLNHDAMYWYRQDPGQGLRLIYYSQIVNDFQKGDIAEGYSVSREKKESFPLTVTSAQKNPTAFYLCASSIFLGEGGETQYFGPGTRLLVL.